This is a list of T cell receptor beta chains from one sample in a study of T cell responses to AZD1222 COVID-19 vaccine. TCRdb's table, derived via immunoSEQ multiplex PCR, lists solely in-frame clones and lacks some. The sample shows 75,000 to 90,000 clones, around 85% of them seen only once. Specimen: peripheral blood, collected 28 days after the second AZD1222 dose. The origin of the receptors is an adult who received the AZD1222 COVID-19 vaccine. Both conserved end residues are part of each CDR3. The D gene is left open where the match is weak. Where a row states a size, it is once, few, many or the class of an expanded clone; other rows omit it.

NA | once | TRBJ1-2 | TRBV5-1 | CASSLGGRDYGYTF | TGCGCCAGCAGCTTGGGGGGAAGAGACTATGGCTACACCTTC
NA | NA | TRBJ1-2 | TRBV30 | CADDRGDYGYTF | TGTGCCGACGACCGGGGTGACTATGGCTACACCTTC
NA | NA | TRBJ2-7 | TRBV28 | CASSLLARGREQYF | TGTGCCAGCAGTCTGCTAGCGCGAGGGCGAGAGCAGTACTTC
NA | NA | TRBJ1-1 | TRBV5-5 | CASSLWQGNTEAFF | TGTGCCAGCAGCTTGTGGCAGGGGAACACTGAAGCTTTCTTT
TRBD2 | NA | TRBJ2-6 | TRBV19 | CASSKPRAGASGANVLTF | TGTGCCAGTAGTAAGCCCCGAGCGGGAGCTTCTGGGGCCAACGTCCTGACTTTC
NA | NA | TRBJ1-1 | TRBV27 | CASLHRGGEAFF | TGTGCCAGCCTCCATCGGGGCGGTGAAGCTTTCTTT
NA | NA | TRBJ2-2 | TRBV19 | CASSIDPERQVPGELFF | TGTGCCAGTAGTATAGACCCCGAACGACAGGTACCCGGGGAGCTGTTTTTT
TRBD2 | NA | TRBJ2-5 | TRBV7-8 | CASSLQTSGEETQYF | TGTGCCAGCAGCTTACAGACTAGCGGGGAAGAGACCCAGTACTTC
NA | NA | TRBJ1-3 | TRBV7-2 | CASSLVISSGNTIYF | TGTGCCAGCAGCTTAGTAATCAGCTCTGGAAACACCATATATTTT
NA | NA | TRBJ2-1 | TRBV7-9 | CASSTWTGVSYNEQFF | TGTGCCAGCAGCACCTGGACCGGGGTCTCCTACAATGAGCAGTTCTTC
TRBD1 | NA | TRBJ2-5 | TRBV28 | CASSYDRGQETQYF | TGTGCCAGCAGCTATGACAGGGGCCAAGAGACCCAGTACTTC
TRBD1 | NA | TRBJ2-6 | TRBV27 | CASSVLGTGALSGANVLTF | TGTGCCAGCAGTGTACTCGGGACAGGGGCCCTCTCTGGGGCCAACGTCCTGACTTTC
TRBD1 | NA | TRBJ2-1 | TRBV7-8 | CASSLNRDRGNKQFF | TGTGCCAGCAGCTTAAACCGGGACAGGGGTAATAAGCAGTTCTTC
NA | NA | TRBJ1-1 | TRBV27 | CASRKGGTANTEAFF | TGTGCCAGCAGAAAAGGGGGGACTGCGAACACTGAAGCTTTCTTT
TRBD1 | NA | TRBJ1-5 | TRBV7-9 | CASSRTGDQPQHF | TGTGCCAGCAGCCGGACAGGGGATCAGCCCCAGCATTTT
NA | NA | TRBJ1-3 | TRBV5-1 | CASSSTGPSGNTIYF | TGCGCCAGCAGCTCGACAGGCCCCTCTGGAAACACCATATATTTT
NA | once | TRBJ2-6 | TRBV12-3/TRBV12-4 | CASRNSGANVLTF | TGTGCCAGCCGGAACTCTGGGGCCAACGTCCTGACTTTC
TRBD2 | few | TRBJ2-3 | TRBV2 | CASKSAGGYLSTDTQYF | TGTGCCAGCAAGAGTGCGGGGGGATACCTTAGCACAGATACGCAGTATTTT
TRBD2 | NA | TRBJ2-7 | TRBV20-1 | CSASLVAGASEQYF | TGCAGTGCTAGTCTTGTAGCGGGAGCATCCGAGCAGTACTTC
NA | few | TRBJ2-6 | TRBV18 | CASSRGTGANVLTF | TGTGCCAGCTCACGAGGGACTGGGGCCAACGTCCTGACTTTC
NA | few | TRBJ1-6 | TRBV4-3 | CASSVSTGSSYNSPLHF | TGCGCCAGCAGCGTTAGTACAGGGAGCTCCTATAATTCACCCCTCCACTTT
NA | NA | TRBJ2-7 | TRBV9 | CASSVATGYEQYF | TGTGCCAGCAGCGTAGCTACGGGATACGAGCAGTACTTC
NA | NA | TRBJ2-3 | TRBV29-1 | CSVAKTDTQYF | TGCAGCGTTGCTAAAACAGATACGCAGTATTTT
NA | few | TRBJ1-5 | TRBV28 | CASSLGQPQHF | TGTGCCAGCAGTTTAGGTCAGCCCCAGCATTTT
NA | NA | TRBJ1-1 | TRBV20-1 | CSARPNTEAFF | TGCAGTGCTAGGCCAAACACTGAAGCTTTCTTT
TRBD2 | NA | TRBJ2-7 | TRBV6-2/TRBV6-3 | CASSYSASGTYEQYF | TGTGCCAGCAGTTACTCGGCTAGCGGGACCTACGAGCAGTACTTC
TRBD1 | NA | TRBJ2-3 | TRBV6-2/TRBV6-3 | CASSYSGQTTDTQYF | TGTGCCAGCAGTTACTCGGGACAGACCACAGATACGCAGTATTTT
NA | NA | TRBJ2-5 | TRBV4-2 | CASSQDVGGDETQYF | TGTGCCAGCAGCCAAGATGTGGGTGGAGACGAGACCCAGTACTTC
NA | NA | TRBJ1-1 | TRBV14 | CASSQAPSRF | TGTGCCAGCAGCCAAGCACCATCTAGGTTT
TRBD1 | NA | TRBJ1-5 | TRBV10-3 | CAIRPSQGDDQPQHF | TGTGCCATCAGGCCTTCTCAGGGGGACGATCAGCCCCAGCATTTT
TRBD1 | NA | TRBJ1-2 | TRBV28 | CASSPNDRGFGYTF | TGTGCCAGCAGCCCTAACGACAGGGGATTTGGCTACACCTTC
TRBD2 | medium-sized | TRBJ2-6 | TRBV4-3 | CASSQVAGSGANVLTF | TGCGCCAGCAGCCAAGTAGCGGGCTCTGGGGCCAACGTCCTGACTTTC
NA | NA | TRBJ2-2 | TRBV19 | CASSLGAGAGELFF | TGTGCCAGTAGTCTCGGGGCCGGAGCCGGGGAGCTGTTTTTT